One and the same sample provided the 32 T cell receptor beta chains below, sequenced in a study of CD8 T cells in Susac syndrome. Reverse transcription of about 0.45 to 1 ug RNA was carried out with random hexamers. TCRdb called the immunoSEQ multiplex PCR reads again in MiXCR, with one record for every CDR3 protein. The table has about 290,000 distinct CDR3 sequences, 70% to 90% seen once; the top ten hold around 0.2%. Sample: CD8+ T cells from PBMCs. The receptors shown here come from a human donor with multiple sclerosis.

The V gene is TRBV19, the J gene TRBJ1-1; D is possibly TRBD1 (5 bases). The CDR3 totals 13 residues. In germline, CDR1 is LNHDA, CDR2 SQIVND (reference sequence). V was pared by 5 bases and J by 6 bases, with 13 bases between. The CDR3 DNA sequence: TGTGCCAGTAGTCCAGGGTGGGCGGCTGAAGCTTTCTTT. As protein: CASSPGWAAEAFF.

This clonotype was observed a handful of times. The CDR3 spells CASSTGNDQPQHF. CDR3 coding DNA: TGTGCCAGCAGTACAGGGAACGATCAGCCCCAGCATTTT. The V and J genes are TRBV6-1 and TRBJ1-5; TRBD1 is a possible D gene (6 bases). The CDR3 has 13 residues. Germline V gene sequence: CDR1 MNHNS, CDR2 SASEGT. Trimming removed 5 bases at V and 5 bases at J, with 10 bases between.

This clonotype is a singleton in its sample. The chain has TRBV9 and TRBJ1-6, with 10 positions matching TRBD1. The V segment lost 0 bases and the J segment 8 bases; nucleotides outside the gene matches: 2. Germline V CDR1 and CDR2: SGDLS, YYNGEE. The CDR3 runs to 15 residues. The CDR3 is CASSVGGTGDSPLHF. The CDR3 coding sequence is TGTGCCAGCAGCGTAGGCGGGACAGGGGATTCACCCCTCCACTTT.

This chain links TRBV14 with TRBJ2-5; 8 positions agree with TRBD2. Losses at the gene ends were 2 bases for V and 4 bases for J; bases not matched to a gene: 3. The germline V gene has CDR1 SGHDN and CDR2 FVKESK. There are 14 residues in the CDR3. This CDR3 is CASSQWLAGETQYF. DNA of the CDR3: TGTGCCAGCAGCCAATGGCTAGCGGGAGAGACCCAGTACTTC.

The gene calls are TRBV4-3 and TRBJ2-1; TRBD2 aligns across 13 bases. CDR1 LGHNA and CDR2 YSLEER come from the germline V gene. The CDR3 runs 20 residues. With 1 base clipped from V and 0 bases from J, the junction kept 9 bases outside the gene matches. The CDR3: CASSQGPGLAGHRSYNEQFF. CDR3 coding DNA: TGCGCCAGCAGCCAAGGACCGGGACTAGCGGGGCACCGCTCCTACAATGAGCAGTTCTTC.

The chain links TRBV7-9 to TRBJ1-2, with TRBD1 matching 7 bases. V trimming: 5 bases; J trimming: 0 bases; junction bases outside the gene matches: 9. CDR3 length equals 16 residues. In germline, CDR1 is SEHNR, CDR2 FQNEAQ (reference sequence). The CDR3, as DNA: TGTGCCAGCAGCAAACCAGGACAGGAGTCTAACTATGGCTACACCTTC. Its translation is CASSKPGQESNYGYTF. The full variable domain, its missing parts supplied by reference TRBV7-9 and TRBJ1-2, is DTGVSQNPRHKITKRGQNVTFRCDPISEHNRLYWYRQTLGQGPEFLTYFQNEAQLEKSRLLSDRFSAERPKGSFSTLEIQRTEQGDSAMYLCASSKPGQESNYGYTFGSGTRLTVV.

As DNA, the CDR3 is TGTGCCAGTAGCCGAACAGGGGGGGATGGCTACACCTTC. Its translation is CASSRTGGDGYTF. V and J are TRBV19 and TRBJ1-2; TRBD1 matches at 8 bases. CDR1 is LNHDA, CDR2 SQIVND, per germline (reference sequence). V shed 6 bases and J 6 bases; nucleotides not matched to a gene: 6. The CDR3 has 13 amino acids.

The V call is TRBV20-1, the J call TRBJ1-5; no definite D call. The CDR3 extends over 15 amino acids. Germline V gene sequence: CDR1 DFQATT, CDR2 SNEGSKA (reference sequence). V lost 3 bases and J lost 4, with 16 bases in between. In nucleotides, the CDR3 is TGCAGTGCTAGCTCTCTTTTAGATAGTAATCAGCCCCAGCATTTT. It specifies CSASSLLDSNQPQHF.

The CDR3 coding sequence is TGTGCCTTGAGATTTCTGGGGAGGGCCACCGGGGAGCTGTTTTTT. This gives the protein CALRFLGRATGELFF. The rearrangement joins TRBV30 to TRBJ2-2; 7 nucleotides agree with TRBD2. V was clipped by 7 bases and J by 4 bases; unmatched bases: 12. In germline, CDR1 is GTSNPN, CDR2 SVGIG (reference sequence). This CDR3 contains 15 residues.

The chain employs TRBV7-3 and TRBJ2-3, with D perhaps TRBD1 or TRBD2 (6 bases each). V was shortened by 5 bases and J by 1 base, with 16 bases between the two germline ends. Germline assignment: CDR1 SGHTA and CDR2 FQGTGA. CDR3 size: 16 residues. The DNA of the CDR3 is TGTGCCAGCAGCCCCCACGGGGGCGGTCGCACAGATACGCAGTATTTT. It specifies CASSPHGGGRTDTQYF.

The chain combines TRBV11-2 with TRBJ2-3, with D possibly TRBD2 on 5 matching bases. This CDR3 comprises 15 residues. V dropped 3 bases and J dropped 2 bases, with 12 bases sitting between them. Per germline, CDR1 SGHAT and CDR2 FQNNGV. CDR3 sequence reads: CASSLPGKATDTQYF. CDR3 nucleotides: TGTGCCAGCAGCTTGCCCGGGAAAGCCACAGATACGCAGTATTTT.

CDR3 region: CAISDLGKDRPYEQYF. The DNA for the CDR3 is TGTGCCATCAGTGATTTGGGCAAGGACAGGCCCTACGAGCAGTACTTC. J is TRBJ2-7 and V is TRBV10-3, with 7 bases aligning to TRBD1. From germline, CDR1 is ENHRY and CDR2 SYGVKD. The CDR3 loop spans 16 amino acids. V trimming: 3 bases; J trimming: 2 bases; junction bases outside the gene matches: 10.

This clonotype was observed a single time. The chain has TRBV5-5 and TRBJ1-4, with D perhaps matching TRBD1 (5 bases). Trimming took off 4 bases at V and 7 bases at J, with 17 bases between the two ends. Germline V CDR1 and CDR2: SGHKS, YYEKEE (reference sequence). The CDR3 extends over 15 amino acids. CDR3 sequence (DNA): TGTGCCAGCAGCCAACATAGGGGAGAGGCTGAAAAACTGTTTTTT. It codes for CASSQHRGEAEKLFF.

In this sample, this clonotype turned up a few times. J is TRBJ2-7 and V is TRBV6-5, with 9 nucleotides matching TRBD2. V was pared by 4 bases and J by 4 bases, with 11 bases of the junction left unmatched. There are 16 residues in the CDR3. Germline CDR1 reads MNHEY; CDR2 reads SVGAGI. CDR3 bases: TGTGCCAGCAGTTTTCGACTAGCGGAGGGGAGTTACGAGCAGTACTTC. It yields the protein CASSFRLAEGSYEQYF.

The chain employs TRBV25-1 and TRBJ2-1; D remains ambiguous. The CDR3 is 15 residues long. V gave up 3 bases and J gave up 0 bases, with 9 bases separating them. CDR1 MGHDK and CDR2 SYGVNS come from the germline V gene. The CDR3, as DNA: TGTGCCAGCAGTGATAAGAAGTCCTCCTACAATGAGCAGTTCTTC. This codes for CASSDKKSSYNEQFF.

The chain joins TRBV2 to TRBJ2-2; 8 bases align to TRBD2. V lost 3 bases, J lost 4 bases, and 10 bases stayed unmatched. The CDR3 spans 17 residues. Per germline, CDR1 SNHLY and CDR2 FYNNEI. CDR3 nucleotide sequence: TGTGCCAGCAGTGATCCTGATAGCGGGATTACCACCGGGGAGCTGTTTTTT. As protein: CASSDPDSGITTGELFF.

The chain is built from TRBV6-2 or TRBV6-3 and TRBJ2-4; tentatively, D is TRBD1 or TRBD2 (5 bases each). Trimming removed 8 bases at V and 8 bases at J, with 25 bases between. CDR1 MNHEY and CDR2 SVGEGT come from the germline V gene. The CDR3 covers 16 residues. DNA for the CDR3: TGTGCCAGCTCCCAACAGGCGGAACCCCCCGGGGACATTCAGTACTTC. Translating it yields CASSQQAEPPGDIQYF.

There are a few counts of this clonotype. The chain couples TRBV7-3 to TRBJ1-5; 8 bases align to TRBD1. CDR1 SGHTA and CDR2 FQGTGA come from the germline V gene. With 4 bases clipped from V and 2 bases from J, the junction kept 1 base outside the gene matches. The CDR3 sequence is 14 residues long. CDR3 sequence reads: CASSSTGGNQPQHF. In nucleotides, the CDR3 is TGTGCCAGCAGCTCGACAGGGGGCAATCAGCCCCAGCATTTT.

The chain is built from TRBV9 and TRBJ2-7; 11 positions match TRBD2. The CDR3 totals 13 residues. The V gene's germline CDR1 is SGDLS and CDR2 YYNGEE. V trimming: 4 bases; J trimming: 6 bases; junction bases outside the gene matches: 3. DNA for the CDR3: TGTGCCAGCAGCCTCGGGACTAGCGGCGAGCAGTACTTC. Amino acids: CASSLGTSGEQYF.

The gene calls are TRBV7-9 and TRBJ2-1, with D tentatively TRBD2 (5 bases). Trimming removed 6 bases from V and 4 bases from J, with 13 bases in between. From germline, CDR1 is SEHNR and CDR2 FQNEAQ (reference sequence). The CDR3 runs 14 residues. CDR3 bases: TGTGCCAGCAGTTCATCGACTAATTACAATGAGCAGTTCTTC. This translates into CASSSSTNYNEQFF. The variable domain in full, with the rest retrieved from reference TRBV7-9 and TRBJ2-1, is DTGVSQNPRHKITKRGQNVTFRCDPISEHNRLYWYRQTLGQGPEFLTYFQNEAQLEKSRLLSDRFSAERPKGSFSTLEIQRTEQGDSAMYLCASSSSTNYNEQFFGPGTRLTVL.

The CDR3 spells CASSSLTLLHEQFF. The CDR3 DNA follows: TGTGCCAGCAGCTCCCTCACTCTATTGCATGAGCAGTTCTTC. J is TRBJ2-1 and V is TRBV11-2; D remains unclear. Trimming took off 4 bases at V and 8 bases at J, with 15 bases between the two ends. In germline, CDR1 is SGHAT, CDR2 FQNNGV. The CDR3 sequence is 14 residues long.

This chain links TRBV20-1 with TRBJ1-2, with a weak D call TRBD1 (6 bases). Germline-derived CDR1 and CDR2 are DFQATT and SNEGSKA (reference sequence). V was pared by 3 bases and J by 3 bases, with 14 bases between. The CDR3 spans 14 residues. The CDR3 here is CSARNREGDYGYTF. The DNA for the CDR3 is TGCAGTGCTAGGAACAGGGAGGGAGACTATGGCTACACCTTC.

The chain employs TRBV4-3 and TRBJ1-1; a weak D match, TRBD1 (5 bases). The CDR3 runs to 14 residues. V was pared by 5 bases and J by 5 bases, with 15 bases between. Germline V gene data show CDR1 as LGHNA and CDR2 as YSLEER. The CDR3 nucleotides read TGCGCCAGCAGCTTCAGGGTGGTAGGGACTGAAGCTTTCTTT. This sequence encodes CASSFRVVGTEAFF.

The V call is TRBV2, the J call TRBJ2-1; no clear D gene. The CDR3 extends over 9 amino acids. Germline CDR1 reads SNHLY; CDR2 reads FYNNEI. Trimming pared 6 bases from V and 8 bases from J, leaving 2 bases between. CDR3 sequence reads: CASRYEQFF. The DNA of the CDR3 is TGTGCCAGCAGGTATGAGCAGTTCTTC.

V and J are TRBV11-2 and TRBJ2-7, with D tentatively TRBD1 or TRBD2 (5 bases each). Trimming removed 0 bases at V and 0 bases at J, with 6 bases between. Germline CDR1 and CDR2: SGHAT and FQNNGV. The CDR3 extends over 14 amino acids. The CDR3 region is CASSLDGASYEQYF. The DNA of the CDR3 is TGTGCCAGCAGCTTAGACGGGGCCTCCTACGAGCAGTACTTC.

CDR3 DNA: TGTGCCAGCAGCCCGCCATGGGACAGTTCCACAGATACGCAGTATTTT. This encodes CASSPPWDSSTDTQYF. The J gene is TRBJ2-3, the V gene TRBV11-1; 7 bases map to TRBD1. Trimming at V came to 5 bases and at J to 2 bases, leaving 10 bases not matched to a gene. This CDR3 is built from 16 residues. Germline CDR1 SGHAT, CDR2 FQDESV (reference sequence).

As DNA, the CDR3 is TGTGCCAGCAGCCCGGTTCAGGCGGGAACCTACGAGCAGTACTTC. Its protein product is CASSPVQAGTYEQYF. The V gene is TRBV7-2, the J gene TRBJ2-7; D possibly corresponds to TRBD2 (6 bases). This CDR3 is 15 amino acids long. With 5 bases removed from V and 2 bases from J, the gap between germline ends came to 16 bases. Per germline, CDR1 SGHTA and CDR2 FQGNSA.

V usage is TRBV15 and J usage is TRBJ1-1, with a tentative D call TRBD1 (6 bases). V was pared by 6 bases and J by 3 bases, with 23 bases between. The CDR3 loop spans 17 amino acids. Germline V gene data show CDR1 as LNHNV and CDR2 as YYDKDF (reference sequence). The CDR3 nucleotides are TGTGCCACCAGTACTATGGGGGGGGGCGCCGTGCACACTGAAGCTTTCTTT. It encodes CATSTMGGGAVHTEAFF.

The table lists this clonotype with a count of one. The chain employs TRBV13 and TRBJ2-2; 7 nucleotides agree with TRBD1. The V and J ends lost 5 bases and 4 bases, in that order; junction bases with no gene match: 19. Germline-derived CDR1 and CDR2 are PRHDT and FYEKMQ (reference sequence). The CDR3 loop spans 19 amino acids. The CDR3 sequence is CASSDTLRQGNYSTGELFF. The CDR3 bases are TGTGCCAGCAGCGATACCCTACGACAGGGTAATTATTCCACCGGGGAGCTGTTTTTT.

This clonotype was recorded once. The CDR3: CASSWRAGSANTGELFF. DNA of the CDR3: TGTGCCAGCAGCTGGCGGGCAGGGTCGGCGAACACCGGGGAGCTGTTTTTT. J is TRBJ2-2 and V is TRBV5-4; D may match TRBD1 or TRBD2 (5 bases each). V was shortened by 3 bases and J by 0 bases, with 15 bases between the two germline ends. This CDR3 contains 17 residues. CDR1 is SGHNT, CDR2 YYREEE, per germline (reference sequence).

The chain has TRBV5-6 and TRBJ1-1; D not resolved. CDR3 length: 15 residues. Germline lookup yields CDR1 SGHDT and CDR2 YYEEEE. Between the trimmed V and J ends, which lost 0 bases and 0 bases, there was a span of 9 bases. As DNA, the CDR3 is TGTGCCAGCAGCTTGGCCGCGTCCATGAACACTGAAGCTTTCTTT. It yields the protein CASSLAASMNTEAFF.

The V call is TRBV6-4, the J call TRBJ2-1; a possible D gene is TRBD1 (6 bases). CDR1 and CDR2 (germline): MRHNA, SNTAGT. The V and J ends lost 5 bases and 8 bases respectively, with 16 bases between them. CDR3 length: 14 residues. The CDR3 nucleotides read TGTGCCAGCAGTCAGAGCACAGGGTCCCATGAGCAGTTCTTC. Amino acids: CASSQSTGSHEQFF.